The clone carrying this TCR beta chain came up many times. Its antigen is not identified. Germline values: CDR1 SGHTA, CDR2 FQGNSA. This CDR3 contains 14 residues. Trimming took 1 base from V and 10 from J, leaving 11 bases between them. TCRdb reprocessed the reads via MiXCR and lists one record per CDR3 protein. The sample has about 450,000 distinct CDR3 sequences, approximately 31% seen once. These data are taken from a study of T cell repertoires in cytomegalovirus infection. For the study at large: Public signatures in TCR beta pointed to CMV infection and matching HLA type.

Study outcomes and limitations: Clonotypes of TCR beta that were HLA-C-restricted and CMV-specific dominated the ex vivo response. Individuals carrying CMV plus the relevant HLA were identified by cumulative frequency of public TCR beta families.

The rearrangement uses TRBV7-2 and TRBJ1-6; perhaps TRBD1 as D (5 bases). The origin of this receptor is a human donor in good health (CMV status not recorded). Some clones in this sample may be carry-over from other donors' samples. Sequencing input: PBMCs. CDR3 residues: CASSLVGASSPLHF. CDR3 nucleotide sequence: TGTGCCAGCAGCTTAGTCGGGGCCAGCTCACCCCTCCACTTT.